Sequencing of this TCR beta chain was carried out in a study of T cell responses to AZD1222 COVID-19 vaccine. Points from the study as a whole: Targeting of unmutated variant regions was reportedly seen in nearly half of spike-specific TCRs. Vaccine-associated CD4 TCRs ranged over spike, dominating at 160-218 and 743-854.

With respect to this clone: Its antigen is unknown.

V lost 5 bases, J lost 3 bases, and 8 bases stayed unmatched. CDR3 length: 15 residues. Germline V gives CDR1 LNHDA, CDR2 SQIVND (reference sequence). This table comes from immunoSEQ multiplex PCR, and its TCRdb copy is limited to in-frame clones, with some not included. The sample gives around 150,000 clones, 90% of which show up once; 1.5% to 2% is in the top ten. This material consisted of peripheral blood, taken on day 0 of AZD1222 vaccination. The sequence was collected from an adult in good health. The gene calls are TRBV19 and TRBJ2-7; 9 nucleotides match TRBD2. CDR3 DNA: TGTGCCAGTAGTCTACTAGCGGGCCTCTTCTACGAGCAGTACTTC. It yields the protein CASSLLAGLFYEQYF.